One and the same sample provided the 22 T cell receptor beta chains below, sequenced in a study of vaccination and CD4 T cells after COVID-19. Sequenced with the Oncomine TCR Beta short-read assay was DNA taken from cultured CD4+ T cells. TCRdb independently ran MiXCR on the PCR reads; one entry per CDR3 protein. This sample has approximately 4,000 distinct CDR3 sequences, with about a sixth found just once. These TCRs are of unknown antigen specificity. Treatment in this sample: roughly 10-day PBMC culture with coronavirus spike peptide pools or control peptides (ViraFEST assay). Material: CD4+ T cells from blood, cultured in vitro. These TCRs come from a human donor who had recovered from COVID-19.

The gene calls are TRBV10-3 and TRBJ1-2; TRBD1 aligns across 7 bases. CDR3 length: 15 residues. The germline CDR1 and CDR2 sequences are ENHRY and SYGVKD. Trimming removed 4 bases from V and 4 bases from J; junction bases left unmatched: 9. CDR3 sequence: CAISGGGDRSYGYTF. CDR3 sequence (DNA): TGTGCCATCAGTGGCGGTGGGGACAGAAGCTATGGCTACACCTTC.

The rearrangement joins TRBV5-1 to TRBJ1-3; D gene unclear. Deletions cut 0 bases from V and 0 bases from J, with 10 bases between. The CDR3 is 16 amino acids. Germline CDR1 is SGHRS and CDR2 is YFSETQ. DNA for the CDR3: TGCGCCAGCAGCTTGGCCTTGACAAGCTCTGGAAACACCATATATTTT. Protein product: CASSLALTSSGNTIYF.

Sample share makes this clonotype medium-sized. The genes are TRBV20-1 and TRBJ2-3; D gene uncertain. V lost 5 bases and J 0 bases, leaving 12 bases between the germline ends. Germline V gene sequence: CDR1 DFQATT, CDR2 SNEGSKA (reference sequence). This CDR3 contains 14 residues. The CDR3 here is CSASLDPSTDTQYF. The DNA for the CDR3 is TGCAGTGCTTCTTTAGACCCTAGCACAGATACGCAGTATTTT.

The chain joins TRBV19 to TRBJ1-5; weak D call: TRBD1 (6 bases). Trimming took 3 bases from V and 2 from J, leaving 17 bases between them. This CDR3 comprises 17 residues. The germline V gene has CDR1 LNHDA and CDR2 SQIVND (reference sequence). CDR3: CASSMRGVSLGNQPQHF. Written as DNA, the CDR3 is TGTGCCAGTAGTATGAGGGGGGTATCCCTAGGCAATCAGCCCCAGCATTTT.

This clonotype has a handful of counts. CDR3 DNA: TGTGCCTGGGGTTCTCAGCTCACTAGCGGTAGAGAGACCCAGTACTTC. Translated: CAWGSQLTSGRETQYF. The chain employs TRBV30 and TRBJ2-5; 8 bases fit TRBD2. The CDR3 length is 16 residues. Germline trimming cut 5 bases from V and 4 bases from J; bases unmatched to any gene: 15. The V gene's germline CDR1 is GTSNPN and CDR2 SVGIG (reference sequence).

The rearrangement links TRBV4-2 to TRBJ1-6, with D uncertain. Germline CDR1 reads LGHNA; CDR2 reads YNFKEQ. The CDR3 is 14 amino acids. V shed 6 bases and J shed 9 bases, with 15 bases lying between them. CDR3: CASSPDLPLSPLHF. DNA of the CDR3: TGTGCCAGCAGTCCGGACCTGCCCCTTTCACCCCTCCACTTT.

This clonotype rates as medium-sized. The CDR3 here is CASTPGTLRNTEAFF. The CDR3 nucleotides read TGTGCCAGCACCCCAGGGACCCTCAGGAACACTGAAGCTTTCTTT. The gene calls are TRBV6-1 and TRBJ1-1, with a weak D call TRBD1 (5 bases). Looked up from germline, CDR1 is MNHNS and CDR2 is SASEGT. CDR3 length equals 15 residues. Trimming removed 7 bases at V and 1 base at J, with 16 bases between.

This clonotype is medium-sized within its sample. The chain couples TRBV11-3 to TRBJ2-5; TRBD2 agrees at 9 bases. V shed 3 bases and J 2 bases; nucleotides not matched to a gene: 4. The CDR3 runs to 15 residues. Germline CDR1 SGHNT, CDR2 YENEEA. The CDR3: CASSFGSGGQETQYF. CDR3 coding DNA: TGTGCCAGCAGCTTTGGTAGCGGGGGACAAGAGACCCAGTACTTC.

This clonotype turned up a few times. The V gene is TRBV7-2, the J gene TRBJ2-1; D may be TRBD2 (6 bases). Germline assignment: CDR1 SGHTA and CDR2 FQGNSA. V shed 1 base and J shed 5 bases, with 18 bases lying between them. This CDR3 has 17 residues. CDR3 DNA sequence: TGTGCCAGCAGCTTAGGCCGCCCAGGATGGGGGGACAATGAGCAGTTCTTC. This encodes CASSLGRPGWGDNEQFF.

The chain employs TRBV30 and TRBJ1-5; D perhaps matches TRBD1 (5 bases). The CDR3 is made up of 13 amino acids. The germline gives CDR1 GTSNPN, CDR2 SVGIG (reference sequence). V lost 1 base and J lost 4, with 8 bases in between. The CDR3 is CAWSGGPNQPQHF. DNA of the CDR3: TGTGCCTGGAGTGGGGGCCCAAATCAGCCCCAGCATTTT. Complete variable domain (other parts from reference TRBV30 and TRBJ1-5): SQTIHQWPATLVQPVGSPLSLECTVEGTSNPNLYWYRQAAGRGLQLLFYSVGIGQISSEVPQNLSASRPQDRQFILSSKKLLLSDSGFYLCAWSGGPNQPQHFGDGTRLSIL.

The V and J genes are TRBV20-1 and TRBJ1-1; tentatively, D is TRBD1 (5 bases). This CDR3 is built from 13 residues. The germline V gene has CDR1 DFQATT and CDR2 SNEGSKA (reference sequence). The V and J ends lost 6 bases and 1 base respectively, with 12 bases between them. CDR3 coding DNA: TGCAGTGCCTTCAGGGTACAGAACACTGAAGCTTTCTTT. It yields the protein CSAFRVQNTEAFF.

CDR3 DNA sequence: TGTGCCAGTAGTATGGATCCGGAGGGCGCAAAAAACATTCAGTACTTC. This codes for CASSMDPEGAKNIQYF. The gene calls are TRBV19 and TRBJ2-4, with D possibly TRBD2 on 6 matching bases. The germline V gene encodes CDR1 LNHDA and CDR2 SQIVND (reference sequence). V dropped 3 bases and J dropped 4 bases, with 16 bases sitting between them. The CDR3 runs 16 residues.

This clonotype was found a few times. The gene calls are TRBV30 and TRBJ1-2; D possibly corresponds to TRBD1 (5 bases). The CDR3 totals 13 residues. The V end lost 3 bases, the J end lost 2 bases, and 10 bases lay between the germline ends. Germline V gene sequence: CDR1 GTSNPN, CDR2 SVGIG (reference sequence). CDR3 sequence (DNA): TGTGCCTGGAGAGCGGGGCGCAACTATGGCTACACCTTC. This codes for CAWRAGRNYGYTF.

This clonotype came up a few times. This chain connects TRBV2 to TRBJ2-1; tentatively, D is TRBD1 (6 bases). This CDR3 contains 15 residues. Trimming left V 8 bases short and J 0 bases short, with 14 bases between. Germline CDR1 is SNHLY and CDR2 is FYNNEI. The CDR3 DNA is TGTGCCAGCGTAGGAACAGGGAGCTCCTACAATGAGCAGTTCTTC. It specifies CASVGTGSSYNEQFF.

The chain uses TRBV6-4 and TRBJ2-7, with TRBD1 identical over 8 bases. The germline V gene encodes CDR1 MRHNA and CDR2 SNTAGT. V gave up 3 bases and J gave up 2 bases; unmatched junction bases: 6. The CDR3 spans 15 residues. CDR3 sequence: CASSEIGQGPYEQYF. The DNA for the CDR3 is TGTGCCAGCAGTGAGATAGGACAGGGACCCTACGAGCAGTACTTC.

This clonotype came up once. This sequence joins TRBV9 and TRBJ2-6; either TRBD1 or TRBD2 may fit D (6 bases each). This CDR3 spans 17 amino acids. The V and J ends lost 0 bases and 4 bases respectively, with 14 bases between them. Germline lookup yields CDR1 SGDLS and CDR2 YYNGEE. CDR3 loop: CASSVDPGAIGANVLTF. The CDR3 coding sequence is TGTGCCAGCAGCGTAGACCCGGGGGCGATCGGGGCCAACGTCCTGACTTTC.

The chain couples TRBV6-1 to TRBJ2-2; the D gene is possibly TRBD1 (5 bases). CDR3 size: 14 residues. V lost 8 bases and J 1 base, leaving 11 bases between the germline ends. Germline V gives CDR1 MNHNS, CDR2 SASEGT. For the CDR3, the DNA is TGTGCCAGCCAGGGCGGTCTGAACACCGGGGAGCTGTTTTTT. It translates to CASQGGLNTGELFF.

This chain uses TRBV15 with TRBJ2-1; 7 positions agree with TRBD2. This CDR3 region has 16 residues. The germline V gene encodes CDR1 LNHNV and CDR2 YYDKDF (reference sequence). V lost 5 bases to trimming and J lost 0 bases; unmatched junction nucleotides: 7. DNA for the CDR3: TGTGCCACCAGCCGGAAGGGCGGGAGCTCCTACAATGAGCAGTTCTTC. It specifies CATSRKGGSSYNEQFF.

The chain is built from TRBV28 and TRBJ2-3; no definite D call. Trimming took off 2 bases at V and 0 bases at J, with 18 bases between the two ends. CDR3 length equals 18 residues. Looked up from germline, CDR1 is MDHEN and CDR2 is SYDVKM. The DNA of the CDR3 is TGTGCCAGCAGTTTAATGGATGTTCAGGTAAAAAGCACAGATACGCAGTATTTT. Translated, it gives CASSLMDVQVKSTDTQYF.

This clonotype turned up a few times. V is TRBV5-4 and J is TRBJ2-1; TRBD2 matches at 9 bases. The trim removed 1 base at V and 3 bases at J, leaving 2 bases unmatched. This CDR3 spans 15 amino acids. CDR1 SGHNT and CDR2 YYREEE come from the germline V gene (reference sequence). The CDR3 reads CASSLLRGGYNEQFF. CDR3 bases: TGTGCCAGCAGCTTGCTGCGGGGGGGCTACAATGAGCAGTTCTTC.

The chain joins TRBV20-1 to TRBJ2-3; D unclear. The V gene lost 2 bases and the J gene lost 1 base, with 7 bases spanning the gap. Per the germline V gene, CDR1 is DFQATT and CDR2 is SNEGSKA (reference sequence). This CDR3 comprises 13 residues. The DNA of the CDR3 is TGCAGTGCTAGAAGGCAGGGCACAGATACGCAGTATTTT. It yields the protein CSARRQGTDTQYF.

By sample share, this clonotype is medium-sized (0.01 to 0.1%). The V gene is TRBV24-1, the J gene TRBJ1-3; the match to TRBD1 covers 8 bases. There are 16 residues in the CDR3. Germline V CDR1 and CDR2: KGHDR, SFDVKD. Unmatched junction bases numbered 7, after V lost 7 bases and J lost 0 bases. CDR3 sequence reads: CATSGGDRSSGNTIYF. The CDR3 nucleotides are TGTGCCACCAGCGGGGGGGACAGGAGCTCTGGAAACACCATATATTTT.